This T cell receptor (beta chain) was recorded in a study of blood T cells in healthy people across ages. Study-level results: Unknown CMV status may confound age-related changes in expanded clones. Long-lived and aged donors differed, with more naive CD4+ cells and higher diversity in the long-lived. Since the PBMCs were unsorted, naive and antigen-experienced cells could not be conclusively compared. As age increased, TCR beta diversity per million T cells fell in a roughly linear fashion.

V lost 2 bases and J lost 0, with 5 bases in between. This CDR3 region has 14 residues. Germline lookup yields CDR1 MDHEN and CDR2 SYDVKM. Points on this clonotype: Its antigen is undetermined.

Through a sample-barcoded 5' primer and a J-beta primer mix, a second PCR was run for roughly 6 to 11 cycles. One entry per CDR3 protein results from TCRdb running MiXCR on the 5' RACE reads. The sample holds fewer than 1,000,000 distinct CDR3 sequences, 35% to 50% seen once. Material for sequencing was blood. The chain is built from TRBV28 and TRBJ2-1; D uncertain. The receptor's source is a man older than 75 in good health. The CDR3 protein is CASSLSRSYNEQFF. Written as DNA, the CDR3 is TGTGCCAGCAGTTTAAGTCGCTCCTACAATGAGCAGTTCTTC.